This T cell receptor beta chain originates from a study of OX40 agonist ivuxolimab in advanced cancers. Study-level findings and limits: Among patients with partial responses at 0.1-3.0 mg/kg, clonal expansion was among the lowest.

Produced via immunoSEQ multiplex PCR; TCRdb's table is partial and in-frame only. The repertoire holds 80,000 to 95,000 clones, roughly 94% seen once, with roughly 0.53% in the top ten. As for this clone: Its matching antigen is unknown.

Systemic immunosuppression or autoimmune disease history was grounds to exclude patients. The CDR3 sequence is 15 residues long. Trimming removed 3 bases from V and 3 bases from J; junction bases left unmatched: 8. Germline V CDR1 and CDR2: SGHNT, YYREEE (reference sequence). This chain connects TRBV5-4 to TRBJ2-7; 8 positions match TRBD2. The clonotype was recovered from an adult with an advanced solid tumor such as melanoma, head and neck, liver or kidney cancer. The sequencing here drew on CD4+ or CD8+ T cells sorted from blood, taken in a trial of the OX40 agonist ivuxolimab. This CDR3 is CASSSRTSTIYEQYF. The CDR3 region has the DNA TGTGCCAGCAGCTCCCGGACTAGCACAATCTACGAGCAGTACTTC.